These T cell receptor beta chains were read from a single sample in a study of blood T cell repertoires in COVID-19. The method was immunoSEQ multiplex PCR; TCRdb's version includes in-frame clones alone and lacks a portion of them. The table shows 100,000 to 150,000 clones, with roughly four fifths occurring only once. The sequenced sample consisted of peripheral blood. The receptors come from a man aged 30 to 39 with COVID-19, enrolled during active disease. Both conserved end residues are part of each CDR3. D genes are given only for firm matches. Some rows mark clone size as missing; the rest say once, few, many or name a class of expanded clone.

>TRBJ2-3|NA|TRBV24-1|NA
TGTGCCACCAGTGATTGGGACTTCCTTGGGACAGATACGCAGTATTTT
CATSDWDFLGTDTQYF
>TRBJ1-4|NA|TRBV7-9|NA
TGTGCCAGCAGCTTAATGGGCCCTAATGAAAAACTGTTTTTT
CASSLMGPNEKLFF
>TRBJ2-3|NA|TRBV7-9|few
TGTGCCAGCAGCCCCCAAGGGGGGAGGGTTCCTCGGGATACGCAGTATTTT
CASSPQGGRVPRDTQYF
>TRBJ1-1|TRBD1|TRBV7-9|NA
TGTGCCAGCAGCGCAGGGGGGCGGACTGAAGCTTTCTTT
CASSAGGRTEAFF
>TRBJ2-7|TRBD1|TRBV30|few
TGTGCCTGGAGTCCCGACAGGGGAGACTACGAGCAGTACTTC
CAWSPDRGDYEQYF
>TRBJ1-1|TRBD1|TRBV28|NA
TGTGCCAGCAGATCAACGGACAGGGGGCTTGGCACTGAAGCTTTCTTT
CASRSTDRGLGTEAFF
>TRBJ1-5|TRBD1|TRBV2|few
TGTGCCAGCAGAGTGAGGGGGCCGGCCGGGAATAGCAATCAGCCCCAGCATTTT
CASRVRGPAGNSNQPQHF
>TRBJ1-4|TRBD1|TRBV18|once
TGTGCCAGCTCACTCCGAGGACAGGGTGGGGAAAAACTGTTTTTT
CASSLRGQGGEKLFF
>TRBJ2-2|TRBD1|TRBV6-1|NA
TGTGCCAGCAGTGAGCTACTCAGGGGGCGTAACGGGGAGCTGTTTTTT
CASSELLRGRNGELFF
>TRBJ2-4|NA|TRBV28|NA
TGTGCCAGCAGCCCCAGCGTCGAGGGCAAAAACATTCAGTACTTC
CASSPSVEGKNIQYF
>TRBJ1-5|NA|TRBV2|NA
TGTGCCAGCAGGGCGGGACGGAACAATCAGCCCCAGCATTTT
CASRAGRNNQPQHF
>TRBJ2-2|NA|TRBV19|NA
TGTGCCAGTAGTATTCAGAACACCGGGGAGCTGTTTTTT
CASSIQNTGELFF
>TRBJ1-5|NA|TRBV28|NA
TGTGCCAGCAGTGGGGGGGCAGGTAGCAATCAGCCCCAGCATTTT
CASSGGAGSNQPQHF
>TRBJ2-7|NA|TRBV2|NA
TGTGCCAGCAGTGAAGCGCTTCGAGGGATCGAGCAGTACTTC
CASSEALRGIEQYF
>TRBJ2-3|NA|TRBV2|NA
TGTGCCAGCAGTTGGGACATATTGAGCACAGATACGCAGTATTTT
CASSWDILSTDTQYF
>TRBJ1-2|TRBD1|TRBV11-2|NA
TGTGCCAGCAGCTTAAGGGCAGGGGGCGCCTCTAACTATGGCTACACCTTC
CASSLRAGGASNYGYTF
>TRBJ2-2|TRBD1|TRBV5-1|NA
TGCGCCAGCAGCCGAGGGCCCAGGGGGCAAGGATCCGGGGAGCTGTTTTTT
CASSRGPRGQGSGELFF
>TRBJ2-1|TRBD1|TRBV19|NA
TGTGCCAGTAGTAACAGGGGGGCCCCCTACAATGAGCAGTTCTTC
CASSNRGAPYNEQFF
>TRBJ1-3|TRBD1|TRBV28|few
TGTGCCAGCAGGGCCGGGACAGACCGGGGGAGTCGTTTT
CASRAGTDRGSRF
>TRBJ1-5|NA|TRBV24-1|NA
TGTGCCACCAGGGAGCCGGGAAAACGGGATCAGCCCCAGCATTTT
CATREPGKRDQPQHF
>TRBJ1-3|NA|TRBV10-3|NA
TGTGCCATCAGCGCCGGCGGGCCAAGCTCTGGAAACACCATATATTTT
CAISAGGPSSGNTIYF
>TRBJ2-7|TRBD2|TRBV5-6|once
TGTGCCAGCGGGACTAGCGGGGCTTACTACGAGCAGTACTTC
CASGTSGAYYEQYF
>TRBJ1-5|NA|TRBV27|NA
TGTGCCAGCAGTTTGGGAGGGTTTAGCAATCAGCCCCAGCATTTT
CASSLGGFSNQPQHF
>TRBJ2-3|NA|TRBV18|NA
TGTGCCAGCTCACCACTGACTAGGGCTAGGGTAGCAGATACGCAGTATTTT
CASSPLTRARVADTQYF
>TRBJ2-1|NA|TRBV7-3|NA
TGTGCCAGCAGCTCTCAACAGGGTAATGAGCAGTTCTTC
CASSSQQGNEQFF
>TRBJ2-1|NA|TRBV27|NA
TGTGCCAGCAGTTTTTATGTGGGGGGGCCGAGAAATGAGCAGTTCTTC
CASSFYVGGPRNEQFF
>TRBJ2-1|TRBD2|TRBV11-3|NA
TGTGCCATATCTAGCGGGCCTAATGAGCAGTTCTTC
CAISSGPNEQFF
>TRBJ1-1|NA|TRBV4-1|NA
TGCGCCAGCAGCCAAGTAATTACGGTTATGAACACTGAAGCTTTCTTT
CASSQVITVMNTEAFF
>TRBJ2-5|TRBD1|TRBV10-3|NA
TGTGCCATCAGGGACAGGGAAGAGACCCAGTACTTC
CAIRDREETQYF
>TRBJ1-6|NA|TRBV9|NA
TGTGCCAGCAGCGTAGGTATGGGAGGATATAATTCACCCCTCCACTTT
CASSVGMGGYNSPLHF
>TRBJ1-4|TRBD1|TRBV9|NA
TGTGCCAGCAGCGTCCTATGGGACAGCGAGCTGTTTTTT
CASSVLWDSELFF
>TRBJ2-4|TRBD2|TRBV30|NA
TGTGCCTGGAGTGGGACTAGCGTAAACATTCAGTACTTC
CAWSGTSVNIQYF
>TRBJ1-6|TRBD1|TRBV7-2|NA
TGTGCCAGCAGCTTCGCCCCAGGGGGGTCCTATAATTCACCCCTCCACTTT
CASSFAPGGSYNSPLHF
>TRBJ1-2|NA|TRBV6-5|NA
TGTGCCAGCAGCGGGGTCCAGGGCTACACCTTC
CASSGVQGYTF
>TRBJ1-1|NA|TRBV28|NA
TGTGCCAGCAGTTTGCAGGGTAGGGTAGCTTTCTTT
CASSLQGRVAFF
>TRBJ2-5|TRBD2|TRBV18|NA
TGTGCCAGCTCACCACGGGCTAGCGGCCAAGAGACCCAGTACTTC
CASSPRASGQETQYF
>TRBJ2-3|TRBD2|TRBV6-2/TRBV6-3|few
TGTGCCAGCAGTAGCGCGGGGGGGGGCACAGATACGCAGTATTTT
CASSSAGGGTDTQYF
>TRBJ2-7|TRBD1|TRBV7-7|NA
TGTGCCAGCAGCCCCGGGACAGGGGGGACCTACGAGCAGTACTTC
CASSPGTGGTYEQYF
>TRBJ2-2|NA|TRBV5-1|NA
TGCGCCAGCAGCTGCCGGAACAACAGGGCCCTGAGGCTTAACACCGGGGAGCTGTTTTTT
CASSCRNNRALRLNTGELFF
>TRBJ1-2|NA|TRBV6-2/TRBV6-3|NA
TGTGCCAGCAGTTACCCGATCCTCATCGAGGCTAACTATGGCTACACCTTC
CASSYPILIEANYGYTF
>TRBJ2-7|TRBD1|TRBV2|NA
TGTGCCGGGAAAGGGACAGGATACTACGAGCAGTACTTC
CAGKGTGYYEQYF
>TRBJ1-6|TRBD1|TRBV19|NA
TGTGCTAGACAGGGTGGGAATTCACCCCTCCACTTT
CARQGGNSPLHF
>TRBJ1-1|TRBD1|TRBV7-8|NA
TGTGCCAGCAGCCCAAACCGGGACAGAAACACTGAAGCTTTCTTT
CASSPNRDRNTEAFF
>TRBJ2-7|TRBD2|TRBV6-5|NA
TGTGCCAGCAAAACGACTAGCGGGGGAACCTACGAGCAGTACTTC
CASKTTSGGTYEQYF
>TRBJ1-3|NA|TRBV4-1|NA
TGCGCCAGCAGCCAAGAGAGGAGGAGCTCTGGAAACACCATATATTTT
CASSQERRSSGNTIYF
>TRBJ2-1|NA|TRBV27|NA
TGTGCCAGCAGTTTACACCAGGGGCCTTACAATGAGCAGTTCTTC
CASSLHQGPYNEQFF
>TRBJ1-5|NA|TRBV21-1|NA
TGTGCCAGCAGCAAAGCCAGGGGTAGCAATCAGCCCCAGCATTTT
CASSKARGSNQPQHF
>TRBJ2-3|TRBD1|TRBV28|NA
TGTGCCAGCAGTCTCGGGACAGGGGACACAGATACGCAGTATTTT
CASSLGTGDTDTQYF
>TRBJ2-1|TRBD1|TRBV24-1|NA
TGTGCCACCAGTGGGGACAGGGCGCACAATGAGCAGTTCTTC
CATSGDRAHNEQFF
>TRBJ1-4|NA|TRBV9|NA
TGTGCCAGCAGCGTAGAGGCAGGGCGGGGTGAAAAACTGTTTTTT
CASSVEAGRGEKLFF
>TRBJ1-1|NA|TRBV19|NA
TGTGCCAGTAGTATGGGTCAGCGGGACACTGAAGCTTTCTTT
CASSMGQRDTEAFF
>TRBJ2-3|NA|TRBV30|NA
TGTGCCGCCCCGGGTCCATACACAGATACGCAGTATTTT
CAAPGPYTDTQYF
>TRBJ1-1|NA|TRBV7-9|NA
TGTGCCAGCAGCTTAGACTTAAACACTGAAGCTTTCTTT
CASSLDLNTEAFF